These 24 T cell receptor beta chains originate from one sample sequenced in a study of radiation and T cells in renal cell carcinoma. Time point meaning: blood 4 weeks post-SBRT, at nephrectomy. Specified treatment: 15 Gy SBRT to primary tumor, nephrectomy 4 weeks later. Only in-frame clones appear in the TCRdb table, and some are missing; sequencing was by immunoSEQ multiplex PCR. The sample has approximately 150,000 clones; approximately 86% are singletons. The material was blood, obtained from a patient whose treatment included radiotherapy and nephrectomy. These receptors all stem from a woman between 45 and 65 years old with renal cell carcinoma.

The rearrangement links TRBV29-1 to TRBJ1-2; tentative D call: TRBD1 (6 bases). The CDR3 is made up of 11 amino acids. The V end was cut by 6 bases, the J end by 8 bases, with 13 bases between. The V gene's germline CDR1 is SQVTM and CDR2 ANQGSEA. CDR3 sequence (DNA): TGCAGCGTGGTTGGGGGGCACGGCTACACCTTC. As protein: CSVVGGHGYTF.

The rearrangement joins TRBV2 to TRBJ2-1, with D perhaps TRBD1 (6 bases). V was cut by 5 bases and J by 5 bases, with 25 bases left in between. CDR3 size: 18 residues. Germline CDR1 is SNHLY and CDR2 is FYNNEI. In nucleotides, the CDR3 is TGTGCCAGCAGTTTGCTTCGGGCGGCCCTAGGGACAAACAATGAGCAGTTCTTC. This translates into CASSLLRAALGTNNEQFF. The full variable domain, with the rest looked up from reference TRBV2 and TRBJ2-1, is EPEVTQTPSHQVTQMGQEVILRCVPISNHLYFYWYRQILGQKVEFLVSFYNNEISEKSEIFDDQFSVERPDGSNFTLKIRSTKLEDSAMYFCASSLLRAALGTNNEQFFGPGTRLTVL.

This sequence joins TRBV29-1 and TRBJ1-2; 7 bases match TRBD1. The CDR3 is made up of 11 amino acids. Germline loops: CDR1 SQVTM, CDR2 ANQGSEA. Trimming cost V 7 bases and J 4 bases; bases outside gene matches: 3. This chain's CDR3 is CSDRGGYGYTF. As DNA, the CDR3 is TGCAGCGACAGGGGAGGCTATGGCTACACCTTC.

This chain connects TRBV6-1 to TRBJ1-2; 9 nucleotides agree with TRBD1. The CDR3 totals 15 residues. Unmatched junction bases numbered 14, after V lost 11 bases and J lost 4 bases. CDR1 MNHNS and CDR2 SASEGT come from the germline V gene. DNA of the CDR3: TGTGCCGACCAGCAGTTACGGACAGGGGTCTATGGCTACACCTTC. Translating it yields CADQQLRTGVYGYTF.

This clone was counted between two and nine times. The chain employs TRBV28 and TRBJ1-1; D possibly corresponds to TRBD1 (5 bases). The CDR3 is 13 amino acids. V was trimmed by 6 bases and J by 1 base, leaving 9 bases between them. Per germline, CDR1 MDHEN and CDR2 SYDVKM. This chain's CDR3 is CASRKTGNTEAFF. As DNA, the CDR3 is TGTGCCAGCAGAAAAACAGGGAACACTGAAGCTTTCTTT.

The chain employs TRBV5-6 and TRBJ2-7; D might be TRBD1 or TRBD2, each matching 5 bases. The CDR3 runs 16 residues. Germline V lookup: CDR1 SGHDT, CDR2 YYEEEE. V lost 3 bases and J lost 3, with 19 bases in between. CDR3 region: CASSSPGGEVYYEQYF. DNA of the CDR3: TGTGCCAGCAGCTCGCCTGGGGGTGAGGTTTACTACGAGCAGTACTTC. Combining the CDR3 with reference TRBV5-6 and TRBJ2-7 gives the whole variable domain DAGVTQSPTHLIKTRGQQVTLRCSPKSGHDTVSWYQQALGQGPQFIFQYYEEEERQRGNFPDRFSGHQFPNYSSELNVNALLLGDSALYLCASSSPGGEVYYEQYFGPGTRLTVT.

The V call is TRBV10-2, the J call TRBJ1-1; D may be TRBD1 (6 bases). V was clipped by 4 bases and J by 2 bases, with 8 bases between them. In germline, CDR1 is WSHSY, CDR2 SAAADI. This CDR3 is 13 amino acids long. The CDR3 DNA is TGCGCCAGCAGTGTGGGGGGCAACACTGAAGCTTTCTTT. Amino acids: CASSVGGNTEAFF.

The V call is TRBV19, the J call TRBJ2-3, with no clear D. V gave up 6 bases and J gave up 8 bases, with 12 bases separating them. The germline gives CDR1 LNHDA, CDR2 SQIVND (reference sequence). The CDR3 loop spans 12 amino acids. The CDR3 sequence is CASSYYRSTQYF. The CDR3 DNA reads TGTGCCAGTAGCTACTATCGCAGTACGCAGTATTTT.

The chain combines TRBV10-2 with TRBJ1-5; D is unclear. This CDR3 is 13 amino acids long. V gave up 4 bases and J gave up 10 bases, with 14 bases separating them. Per germline, CDR1 WSHSY and CDR2 SAAADI. CDR3 sequence (DNA): TGCGCCAGCAGTGGGACGGCCGGAGGACCCCAGCATTTT. Translation: CASSGTAGGPQHF.

This clone was observed once. The chain combines TRBV5-1 with TRBJ1-5, with D unclear. Germline V lookup: CDR1 SGHRS, CDR2 YFSETQ. Trimming pared 2 bases from V and 2 bases from J, leaving 5 bases between. This CDR3 spans 13 amino acids. The CDR3 DNA reads TGCGCCAGCAGCTTCGAACGCAATCAGCCCCAGCATTTT. Translated: CASSFERNQPQHF.

The chain carries TRBV9 and TRBJ2-7; a weak D match, TRBD1 (5 bases). The CDR3 length is 14 residues. Deletions cut 4 bases from V and 6 bases from J, with 17 bases between. The V gene's germline CDR1 is SGDLS and CDR2 YYNGEE. The CDR3 protein is CASSPRQKPGEQYF. As DNA, the CDR3 is TGTGCCAGCAGCCCGAGACAGAAGCCCGGCGAGCAGTACTTC.

The chain is built from TRBV6-1 and TRBJ1-1, with D tentatively TRBD1 (5 bases). This CDR3 has 14 amino acids. V was trimmed by 6 bases and J by 3 bases, leaving 14 bases between them. CDR1 and CDR2 (germline): MNHNS, SASEGT. CDR3 nucleotide sequence: TGTGCCAGCAGAATCTCAGGGCGCGACACTGAAGCTTTCTTT. This translates into CASRISGRDTEAFF.

The genes are TRBV5-5 and TRBJ2-7; TRBD1 matches at 7 bases. Germline loops: CDR1 SGHKS, CDR2 YYEKEE (reference sequence). This CDR3 is built from 14 residues. J was trimmed by 0 bases and V by 1 base; bases with no gene match: 1. The CDR3 DNA reads as TGTGCCAGCAGCTTGACAGGGGTCTCCTACGAGCAGTACTTC. Translated: CASSLTGVSYEQYF.

The V gene is TRBV4-1, the J gene TRBJ2-3, with TRBD2 matching over 12 bases. The J segment lost 4 bases and the V segment lost 4 bases, leaving 15 bases of the junction unmatched. This CDR3 has 19 amino acids. CDR1 and CDR2 (germline): MGHRA, YSYEKL. The CDR3 DNA sequence: TGCGCCAGCAGCCGCCGGGCTAGCGGGGGGGCGTTTTCTCCAGATACGCAGTATTTT. Its translation is CASSRRASGGAFSPDTQYF.

The chain employs TRBV19 and TRBJ2-1; 8 bases align to TRBD2. The V gene end was trimmed by 5 bases and the J gene end by 7 bases; junction bases not matched to a gene: 10. The CDR3 sequence is 15 residues long. CDR1 and CDR2 (germline): LNHDA, SQIVND (reference sequence). The CDR3 reads CASSVGLEGVNEQFF. CDR3 bases: TGTGCCAGTAGTGTGGGACTAGAGGGTGTGAATGAGCAGTTCTTC.

V usage is TRBV21-1 and J usage is TRBJ1-1; whether TRBD1, the table's D call, matches the DNA was not checked. TRBV21-1 is classified as a pseudogene. The length of the CDR3 is 16 residues. CDR3 in DNA: TGTGCCAGCAGCAAAGGGGACAGGCCAGCGGCCACTGAAGCTTTCTTT. As protein: CASSKGDRPAATEAFF.

This clone has a single count. The CDR3 reads CARSPNRRHGISCYTF. CDR3 nucleotides: TGTGCCAGAAGCCCGAACAGGCGGCATGGGATAAGTTGCTACACCTTC. This sequence joins TRBV5-3 and TRBJ1-2, with D tentatively TRBD1 (5 bases). TRBV5-3 is placed among ORFs of uncertain function. V lost 4 bases and J 9 bases, leaving 25 bases between the germline ends. The CDR3 sequence is 16 residues long.

The count of this clone is one. V is TRBV6-6 and J is TRBJ2-7, with 11 bases identical to TRBD2. CDR1 is MNHNY and CDR2 is SVGAGI in the germline V gene (reference sequence). The CDR3 runs 16 residues. The junction had 5 bases not matched to a gene; V was cut back by 4 bases and J by 0 bases. The CDR3 sequence: CASSSSLAGDSYEQYF. The CDR3 DNA reads as TGTGCCAGCAGTTCCTCACTAGCGGGAGACTCCTACGAGCAGTACTTC.

The chain recombines TRBV19 with TRBJ2-5; D not resolved. This CDR3 contains 14 residues. Germline V gene lookup returns CDR1 LNHDA and CDR2 SQIVND (reference sequence). The germline V and J ends were trimmed by 1 base and 5 bases, with 11 bases remaining between them. The CDR3 loop is CASSIVANPETQYF. The CDR3 coding sequence is TGTGCCAGTAGTATAGTGGCGAACCCTGAGACCCAGTACTTC.

The V call is TRBV11-1, the J call TRBJ1-6; D remains unclear. V was pared by 4 bases and J by 0 bases, with 10 bases between. The germline V gene encodes CDR1 SGHAT and CDR2 FQDESV (reference sequence). CDR3 size: 16 residues. The CDR3 reads CASSSQQSSYNSPLHF. The DNA for the CDR3 is TGTGCCAGCAGCTCCCAACAATCCTCCTATAATTCACCCCTCCACTTT. The full variable domain, in which reference TRBV11-1 and TRBJ1-6 provide the parts outside the CDR3, is EAEVAQSPRYKITEKSQAVAFWCDPISGHATLYWYRQILGQGPELLVQFQDESVVDDSQLPKDRFSAERLKGVDSTLKIQPAELGDSAMYLCASSSQQSSYNSPLHFGNGTRLTVT.

The CDR3 DNA reads TGTGCCACCAACCCCCCCTCATCCAGCTCCTACGAGCAGTACTTC. It yields the protein CATNPPSSSSYEQYF. V is TRBV28 and J is TRBJ2-7; D gene ambiguous. V lost 10 bases and J lost 0, with 19 bases in between. Germline V gene sequence: CDR1 MDHEN, CDR2 SYDVKM. The length of the CDR3 is 15 residues.

This chain links TRBV4-3 with TRBJ2-1, with D possibly being TRBD2 (6 bases). The V gene lost 0 bases and the J gene lost 2 bases, with 8 bases spanning the gap. Per germline, CDR1 LGHNA and CDR2 YSLEER. The CDR3 has 15 amino acids. The CDR3 region is CASSQDRGTYNEQFF. As DNA, the CDR3 is TGCGCCAGCAGCCAAGATCGGGGGACCTACAATGAGCAGTTCTTC.

This clone was seen once. The chain employs TRBV4-3 and TRBJ1-2; weak D call: TRBD1 (5 bases). The germline CDR1 and CDR2 sequences are LGHNA and YSLEER. This CDR3 comprises 15 residues. Trimming removed 0 bases from V and 2 bases from J, with 10 bases in between. The CDR3 reads CASSQDLTDNYGYTF. CDR3 in DNA: TGCGCCAGCAGCCAAGATTTGACAGACAACTATGGCTACACCTTC.

The chain is built from TRBV6-1 and TRBJ1-1; D may be TRBD1 (5 bases). Germline CDR1 reads MNHNS; CDR2 reads SASEGT. CDR3 length: 14 residues. V gave up 2 bases and J gave up 8 bases, with 15 bases separating them. This CDR3 is CASSESRSGGEAFF. The CDR3 DNA reads as TGTGCCAGCAGTGAAAGCCGTTCGGGGGGAGAAGCTTTCTTT.